In its sample, the clone carrying this TCR beta chain was seen many times. The antigen is unknown. If patients had other autoimmune diseases, uncontrolled infections, pregnancy or lactation, they were excluded. Orbital computed tomography, together with clinical symptoms, serum thyroxine, TRAb and thyroid ultrasound, was used for diagnosis. The sample is drawn from a study of Graves' ophthalmopathy and Graves' hyperthyroidism. Study-wide results and caveats: Distinction of ophthalmopathy from stable hyperthyroidism by a 13-signature model reached roughly 85% sensitivity and 70% to 83% specificity. Sensitivity reached 55% to 71% and specificity around 72% when the model predicted ophthalmopathy progression.

Scientists amplified the TCR beta CDR3 regions from RNA transcripts. First-round RT-PCR relied on HTBI primers, and a second-round multiplex PCR came next. TCRdb processed the multiplex PCR reads anew with MiXCR; each CDR3 protein has one entry. The profile shows 900,000 to 1,200,000 distinct CDR3 sequences, 36% of them singletons. Trimming removed 0 bases from V and 3 bases from J, with 8 bases in between. CDR3 length: 13 amino acids. Germline lookup yields CDR1 DFQATT and CDR2 SNEGSKA (reference sequence). The clonotype comes from an adult man with Graves' hyperthyroidism. This chain connects TRBV20-1 to TRBJ2-5; perhaps TRBD2 as D (5 bases). Material for sequencing was peripheral blood or thyroid tissue (not recorded which). CDR3 nucleotides: TGCAGTGCTAGAGACAGGCGGGAAGAGACCCAGTACTTC. Its translation: CSARDRREETQYF.